This TCR beta chain stems from a study of blood T cell repertoires in COVID-19. At the level of the study: Samples taken during acute and convalescent COVID-19 were collected in the United States, Italy and Spain. The cDNA or gDNA used as material had been derived from T cells, B-cell-depleted T cells, or PBMCs.

This clone was detected once. Authors' analysis steps: Amplification of reference gene primers provided the estimated nucleated cell counts. Profiling relied on immunoSEQ multiplex PCR, and the TCRdb table lists in-frame clones only, not all of them. V and J calls and clone size follow that table, whereas D and trimming were derived from the DNA. The data hold 70,000 or so clones, with 70% to 75% observed a single time. Material: peripheral blood. The receptor's source is an older man with acute or convalescent COVID-19.

The CDR3 nucleotides are TGCGCCAGCAGCTTGGAACAATATAATTCACCCCTCCACTTT. It is translated as CASSLEQYNSPLHF. The chain recombines TRBV5-1 with TRBJ1-6; D is undetermined. Trimming took 0 bases from V and 4 from J, leaving 5 bases between them. The CDR3 length is 14 residues. CDR1 is SGHRS and CDR2 is YFSETQ in the germline V gene.